This paragraph reports one T cell receptor (beta chain). Its matching antigen is unknown. This sample stems from a study of cytomegalovirus exposure and HLA in healthy donors. Assay used: immunoSEQ multiplex PCR; TCRdb lists only in-frame clones, some missing. The sample has about 130,000 clones, roughly 89% seen once. The CDR3 consists of 17 residues. CDR1 and CDR2 from the germline V gene are LNHDA and SQIVND (reference sequence). Losses at the gene ends were 5 bases for V and 5 bases for J; bases not matched to a gene: 12. The study's findings and limits: Among TCR sequences, most were rare, though some public TCRs appeared in many donors. Cytomegalovirus association was assigned to under 200 TCR beta chains. Reportedly, diagnosis of cytomegalovirus status by the classifier showed high specificity and sensitivity.

This TCR was sampled from a young man in good health and CMV-seronegative. The sequenced sample was PBMCs. This chain connects TRBV19 to TRBJ2-1; TRBD2 aligns across 10 bases. The CDR3 is CASSALLSGGPHNEQFF. CDR3 coding DNA: TGTGCCAGTAGTGCCCTCCTTAGCGGGGGGCCTCACAATGAGCAGTTCTTC.